The 32 T cell receptor beta chains given below trace back to one sample, sequenced in a study of T cells in narcolepsy. Data came from immunoSEQ multiplex PCR; TCRdb stores just in-frame clones and leaves some out. Of about 31,000 clones detected, more than 70% appear once; the ten largest clones hold 1.2%. Specimen: CD45RA- memory CD4+ T cells from PBMCs. The source of these receptors is a human donor with narcolepsy.

J is TRBJ2-3 and V is TRBV25-1; the D gene could be TRBD1 or TRBD2 (5 bases each). Germline CDR1 reads MGHDK; CDR2 reads SYGVNS. The CDR3 is made up of 16 amino acids. Trimming stripped 6 bases from V and 2 bases from J, with 18 bases between. CDR3 sequence: CASSGMVGGYTDTQYF. The CDR3 region has the DNA TGTGCCAGCAGCGGAATGGTTGGGGGTTACACAGATACGCAGTATTTT.

The rearrangement uses TRBV29-1 and TRBJ1-2; 7 positions agree with TRBD1. The trim removed 4 bases at V and 6 bases at J, leaving 11 bases unmatched. Germline CDR1 reads SQVTM; CDR2 reads ANQGSEA. CDR3 size: 14 residues. CDR3 bases: TGCAGCGTTGGGGGACAGAATCGCTACGATGGCTACACCTTC. Translation: CSVGGQNRYDGYTF. The whole variable domain, filled in from reference TRBV29-1 and TRBJ1-2, reads SAVISQKPSRDICQRGTSLTIQCQVDSQVTMMFWYRQQPGQSLTLIATANQGSEATYESGFVIDKFPISRPNLTFSTLTVSNMSPEDSSIYLCSVGGQNRYDGYTFGSGTRLTVV.

The V gene is TRBV4-2, the J gene TRBJ2-1; the match to TRBD2 covers 7 bases. The V gene end was trimmed by 4 bases and the J gene end by 3 bases; junction bases not matched to a gene: 6. The germline gives CDR1 LGHNA, CDR2 YNFKEQ. The CDR3 is 15 amino acids. CDR3 in DNA: TGTGCCAGCAGCCCTGCGGGAGATCTCTACAATGAGCAGTTCTTC. As protein: CASSPAGDLYNEQFF.

The chain carries TRBV7-4 and TRBJ1-5; weak D call: TRBD1 (5 bases). Germline lookup yields CDR1 SGHVT and CDR2 SQSDAQ. Trimming stripped 5 bases from V and 1 base from J, with 12 bases between. This CDR3 contains 15 residues. In DNA form, the CDR3 reads TGTGCCAGCAGCCCGGACACCCCAAGCAATCAGCCCCAGCATTTT. It translates to CASSPDTPSNQPQHF.

The chain employs TRBV27 and TRBJ1-1; D perhaps matches TRBD1 (5 bases). Germline-derived CDR1 and CDR2 are MNHEY and SMNVEV (reference sequence). V lost 6 bases to trimming and J lost 4 bases, with 15 bases between them. The CDR3 spans 14 residues. CDR3 bases: TGTGCCAGCAGGGGCCCTGCCGGGGGCACTGAAGCTTTCTTT. Translation: CASRGPAGGTEAFF.

This clone was counted a few times. The V call is TRBV19, the J call TRBJ2-3; 7 nucleotides match TRBD2. V lost 1 base and J lost 3; bases outside the gene matches: 10. This CDR3 contains 17 residues. Germline values: CDR1 LNHDA, CDR2 SQIVND (reference sequence). The CDR3 region is CASSIAFGGSGTDTQYF. The CDR3 DNA reads TGTGCCAGTAGTATAGCGTTCGGCGGGAGTGGGACAGATACGCAGTATTTT.

The chain joins TRBV7-9 to TRBJ1-5; D uncertain. The CDR3 sequence is 14 residues long. The germline CDR1 and CDR2 sequences are SEHNR and FQNEAQ (reference sequence). Trimming took 1 base from V and 4 from J, leaving 8 bases between them. The CDR3 nucleotides are TGTGCCAGCAGCTTAGGACAAGGGAATCAGCCCCAGCATTTT. Residues: CASSLGQGNQPQHF.

This rearrangement joins TRBV18 to TRBJ1-3; D might be TRBD1 (6 bases). The length of the CDR3 is 16 residues. Germline-derived CDR1 and CDR2 are KGHSH and LQKENI. Trimming left V 6 bases short and J 4 bases short, with 19 bases between. CDR3 residues: CASSPGQPGAGNTIYF. CDR3 in DNA: TGTGCCAGCTCGCCAGGACAGCCAGGGGCAGGAAACACCATATATTTT.

The chain couples TRBV5-4 to TRBJ2-1; D may match TRBD1 or TRBD2 (5 bases each). The germline CDR1 and CDR2 sequences are SGHNT and YYREEE (reference sequence). Trimming left V 4 bases short and J 7 bases short, with 18 bases between. There are 15 residues in the CDR3. CDR3 DNA sequence: TGTGCCAGCAGCCGGACGGGGACCACCTCGAATGAGCAGTTCTTC. Encoded protein: CASSRTGTTSNEQFF.

The chain combines TRBV7-9 with TRBJ2-5; tentative D call: TRBD1 (5 bases). Trimming took 0 bases from V and 5 from J, leaving 13 bases between them. The CDR3 covers 15 residues. Germline loops: CDR1 SEHNR, CDR2 FQNEAQ (reference sequence). Here the CDR3 DNA reads TGTGCCAGCAGCTTAGCGAGGATAGGGGTGGAGACCCAGTACTTC. This encodes CASSLARIGVETQYF.

The chain uses TRBV18 and TRBJ1-4, with 8 nucleotides matching TRBD1. This CDR3 contains 15 residues. J was trimmed by 7 bases and V by 5 bases; bases with no gene match: 9. Per the germline V gene, CDR1 is KGHSH and CDR2 is LQKENI. The CDR3 sequence is CASSSRGQGGEKLFF. Written as DNA, the CDR3 is TGTGCCAGCTCAAGCAGGGGGCAGGGAGGTGAAAAACTGTTTTTT.

This sequence joins TRBV2 and TRBJ1-2, with TRBD1 matching 8 bases. The length of the CDR3 is 14 residues. The V gene end was trimmed by 9 bases and the J gene end by 7 bases; junction bases not matched to a gene: 13. CDR1 and CDR2 (germline): SNHLY, FYNNEI. CDR3 DNA: TGTGCCAGTAGTCCCGGGACAGGTTTCGGTGGCTACACCTTC. This encodes CASSPGTGFGGYTF.

This clone was observed once. CDR3 in amino acids: CASSLRGLGETQYF. Written as DNA, the CDR3 is TGCGCCAGCAGCTTGAGGGGGTTAGGGGAGACCCAGTACTTC. The J gene is TRBJ2-5, the V gene TRBV5-1, with a tentative D call TRBD1 (6 bases). This CDR3 region has 14 residues. Trimming shortened V by 1 base and J by 5 bases, and 12 bases separated the two germline ends. Germline V CDR1 and CDR2: SGHRS, YFSETQ.

The chain links TRBV30 to TRBJ1-1; perhaps TRBD1 as D (6 bases). Between the trimmed V and J ends, which lost 0 bases and 8 bases, there was a span of 13 bases. Germline V lookup: CDR1 GTSNPN, CDR2 SVGIG (reference sequence). This CDR3 has 13 amino acids. The CDR3 DNA sequence: TGTGCCTGGAGTGTAATCGGGGGACAAGAAGCTTTCTTT. Residues: CAWSVIGGQEAFF.

The V call is TRBV30, the J call TRBJ2-4, with D perhaps being TRBD1 or TRBD2 (5 bases each). V gave up 4 bases and J gave up 2 bases, with 12 bases separating them. Germline values: CDR1 GTSNPN, CDR2 SVGIG (reference sequence). The CDR3 runs to 14 residues. CDR3 sequence reads: CAWKFQGPKNIQYF. The CDR3 DNA is TGTGCCTGGAAATTTCAGGGACCCAAAAACATTCAGTACTTC.

This clone was recorded only once. The chain has TRBV12-5 and TRBJ1-5, with D tentatively TRBD1 (5 bases). Trimming pared 1 base from V and 7 bases from J, leaving 20 bases between. CDR3 length: 17 amino acids. Germline assignment: CDR1 LGHNT and CDR2 FRNRAP. The CDR3 reads CASGLGDRTLGDQPQHF. CDR3 nucleotides: TGTGCTAGTGGTTTGGGAGACAGAACCTTGGGCGACCAGCCCCAGCATTTT.

The chain uses TRBV11-2 and TRBJ2-1, with 11 bases fitting TRBD2. Unmatched junction bases numbered 15, after V lost 5 bases and J lost 6 bases. Germline V lookup: CDR1 SGHAT, CDR2 FQNNGV. The CDR3 covers 18 residues. The CDR3 sequence: CASSPTDQPSGRFNEQFF. The CDR3 region has the DNA TGTGCCAGCAGCCCCACGGATCAGCCTAGCGGGAGGTTCAATGAGCAGTTCTTC.

This chain connects TRBV6-5 to TRBJ1-4; 9 bases match TRBD1. Unmatched junction bases numbered 8, after V lost 2 bases and J lost 7 bases. Germline CDR1 reads MNHEY; CDR2 reads SVGAGI. CDR3 length: 16 amino acids. CDR3 protein: CASSYLGTGFTEKLFF. The CDR3 nucleotides read TGTGCCAGCAGTTACCTCGGGACAGGGTTTACTGAAAAACTGTTTTTT.

The chain has TRBV7-9 and TRBJ2-3, with D tentatively TRBD1 or TRBD2 (5 bases each). This CDR3 is built from 12 residues. Germline V gene lookup returns CDR1 SEHNR and CDR2 FQNEAQ (reference sequence). V lost 4 bases to trimming and J lost 6 bases, with 8 bases between them. The CDR3 bases are TGTGCCAGCAGCTCTGAGGGGGATACGCAGTATTTT. Its protein is CASSSEGDTQYF.

The rearrangement uses TRBV18 and TRBJ1-1, with 8 bases identical to TRBD1. The CDR3 totals 12 residues. V trimming: 3 bases; J trimming: 11 bases; junction bases outside the gene matches: 5. Germline V gene data show CDR1 as KGHSH and CDR2 as LQKENI. CDR3 sequence reads: CASSPNRGVAFF. CDR3 sequence (DNA): TGTGCCAGCTCACCTAACAGGGGGGTGGCTTTCTTT.

The V gene is TRBV5-5, the J gene TRBJ1-2, with D maybe TRBD1 (5 bases). Germline assignment: CDR1 SGHKS and CDR2 YYEKEE (reference sequence). The V end lost 0 bases, the J end lost 2 bases, and 11 bases lay between the germline ends. The length of the CDR3 is 15 residues. The CDR3 sequence: CASSLALGANYGYTF. In DNA, the CDR3 is TGTGCCAGCAGCTTGGCCTTAGGGGCCAACTATGGCTACACCTTC.

V gene TRBV9 combines with J gene TRBJ1-2; a possible D gene is TRBD1 (5 bases). Trimming pared 0 bases from V and 5 bases from J, leaving 11 bases between. The germline V gene has CDR1 SGDLS and CDR2 YYNGEE. This CDR3 contains 14 residues. The CDR3 here is CASSVEEGPYGYTF. The CDR3 DNA is TGTGCCAGCAGCGTAGAGGAGGGGCCGTATGGCTACACCTTC.

The chain employs TRBV5-8 and TRBJ2-1, with 7 bases lining up with TRBD1. This CDR3 spans 15 amino acids. The J segment lost 1 base and the V segment lost 0 bases, leaving 1 base of the junction unmatched. Germline V gene sequence: CDR1 SGHTS, CDR2 YDEGEE. The DNA of the CDR3 is TGTGCCAGCAGCTTGGGACAGGGTTCCTACAATGAGCAGTTCTTC. Its protein is CASSLGQGSYNEQFF.

The chain has TRBV5-1 and TRBJ1-1; TRBD1 might be the D (6 bases). The V gene's germline CDR1 is SGHRS and CDR2 YFSETQ. The CDR3 runs to 15 residues. V was trimmed by 0 bases and J by 5 bases, leaving 14 bases between them. In nucleotides, the CDR3 is TGCGCCAGCAGCTTGGGCAATCGCAGGGGTACTGAAGCTTTCTTT. It encodes CASSLGNRRGTEAFF.

CDR3 in amino acids: CASSKTGKDQPQHF. As DNA, the CDR3 is TGTGCCAGCAGCAAGACAGGGAAAGATCAGCCCCAGCATTTT. The chain recombines TRBV2 with TRBJ1-5; 7 bases agree with TRBD1. V dropped 6 bases and J dropped 5; count of bases not matched to a gene: 7. In germline, CDR1 is SNHLY, CDR2 FYNNEI. There are 14 residues in the CDR3. The full variable domain, in which reference TRBV2 and TRBJ1-5 provide the parts outside the CDR3, is EPEVTQTPSHQVTQMGQEVILRCVPISNHLYFYWYRQILGQKVEFLVSFYNNEISEKSEIFDDQFSVERPDGSNFTLKIRSTKLEDSAMYFCASSKTGKDQPQHFGDGTRLSIL.

The rearrangement links TRBV30 to TRBJ1-6; D is ambiguous. The CDR3 runs 13 residues. Per the germline V gene, CDR1 is GTSNPN and CDR2 is SVGIG (reference sequence). Trimming left V 6 bases short and J 10 bases short, with 16 bases between. The CDR3 here is CACEGPSRSPLHF. CDR3 coding DNA: TGTGCCTGCGAAGGACCTTCCCGGTCACCCCTCCACTTT.

This rearrangement joins TRBV4-2 to TRBJ2-7; TRBD1 agrees at 8 bases. In germline, CDR1 is LGHNA, CDR2 YNFKEQ. CDR3 length equals 15 residues. V lost 2 bases to trimming and J lost 4 bases; unmatched junction nucleotides: 7. CDR3 loop: CASSQIWDRNYEQYF. The CDR3 DNA reads TGTGCCAGCAGCCAAATCTGGGACAGGAATTACGAGCAGTACTTC.

The chain carries TRBV7-2 and TRBJ1-5; 7 bases match TRBD1. The V and J ends lost 8 bases and 6 bases, in that order; junction bases with no gene match: 7. This CDR3 has 13 residues. Germline CDR1 and CDR2: SGHTA and FQGNSA. The CDR3 loop is CASGNRGGQPQHF. CDR3 bases: TGTGCCAGCGGAAACAGGGGAGGTCAGCCCCAGCATTTT.

The CDR3 nucleotides are TGTGCCAGCAGCTTAAACGGGGTTAACACAGATACGCAGTATTTT. This sequence encodes CASSLNGVNTDTQYF. The chain has TRBV7-3 and TRBJ2-3; TRBD2 is a possible D gene (5 bases). The germline gives CDR1 SGHTA, CDR2 FQGTGA. V dropped 1 base and J dropped 2 bases, with 10 bases sitting between them. This CDR3 contains 15 residues.

The chain couples TRBV10-1 to TRBJ2-1; D remains unclear. The V end was cut by 3 bases, the J end by 0 bases, with 18 bases between. Germline CDR1 reads WNHNN; CDR2 reads SYGVQD (reference sequence). CDR3 size: 18 residues. CDR3 protein: CASSELSPASHSYNEQFF. CDR3 coding DNA: TGCGCCAGCAGTGAACTATCTCCGGCGAGCCACTCCTACAATGAGCAGTTCTTC.

The rearrangement joins TRBV10-3 to TRBJ2-2; 10 positions match TRBD1. The germline V gene has CDR1 ENHRY and CDR2 SYGVKD. The V segment lost 7 bases and the J segment 3 bases; nucleotides outside the gene matches: 2. This CDR3 region has 14 residues. The CDR3 reads CAITGTGDTGELFF. The DNA of the CDR3 is TGTGCCATCACCGGGACAGGGGACACCGGGGAGCTGTTTTTT.

The J gene is TRBJ2-5, the V gene TRBV5-1, with D hard to call. The V gene's germline CDR1 is SGHRS and CDR2 YFSETQ. Trimming stripped 3 bases from V and 4 bases from J, with 10 bases between. The CDR3 runs 13 residues. CDR3 nucleotides: TGCGCCAGCAGCTCCAACTGGGGAGAGACCCAGTACTTC. This translates into CASSSNWGETQYF.